The rows below give T cell receptor beta chains drawn from one sample of a study of shared clonotypes between healthy human individuals. TCRdb keeps only in-frame clones here, not all; method: immunoSEQ multiplex PCR. The table lists some 2.4 million clones, 80% to 95% of them singletons, with about 0.39% in the top ten. The source material was naive CD4+ T cells from PBMCs. These TCRs come from a man younger than 35 in good health. Some clones in this sample may be carry-over from other donors' samples. Each CDR3 is given with its conserved first and last residue. Fields, in order: V gene, clone size, J gene, D gene, CDR3 DNA, CDR3 protein. D genes are given only for firm matches. A clone size is listed for some rows: how often the clone was seen (once, few, many), or a class if it is expanded.

v_call: TRBV14; clone_size: NA; j_call: TRBJ2-3; d_call: TRBD1; cdr3_nt: TGTGCCAGCAGCCAGGGGACAGTATTCACAGATACGCAGTATTTT; cdr3_aa: CASSQGTVFTDTQYF
v_call: TRBV4-1; clone_size: NA; j_call: TRBJ1-3; d_call: NA; cdr3_nt: TGCGCCAGCAGCCAAGATGATTGGGTCTCTGGAAACACCATATATTTT; cdr3_aa: CASSQDDWVSGNTIYF
v_call: TRBV6-1; clone_size: NA; j_call: TRBJ1-2; d_call: NA; cdr3_nt: TGTGCCAGCAGTGTAGGGTTTAGGGACTATGGCTACACCTTC; cdr3_aa: CASSVGFRDYGYTF
v_call: TRBV11-3; clone_size: NA; j_call: TRBJ2-7; d_call: TRBD2; cdr3_nt: TGTGCCAGCAGCCCCCAAGGAGCGGGAGTGTACGAGCAGTACTTC; cdr3_aa: CASSPQGAGVYEQYF
v_call: TRBV6-5; clone_size: NA; j_call: TRBJ2-2; d_call: NA; cdr3_nt: TGTGCCAGCAGTTACTGGCGGTCGAACACCGGGGAGCTGTTTTTT; cdr3_aa: CASSYWRSNTGELFF
v_call: TRBV6-1; clone_size: NA; j_call: TRBJ2-5; d_call: NA; cdr3_nt: TGTGCCAGCAGTGACTTAGGGACGCCGAACCAAGAGACCCAGTACTTC; cdr3_aa: CASSDLGTPNQETQYF
v_call: TRBV28; clone_size: NA; j_call: TRBJ2-6; d_call: NA; cdr3_nt: TGTGCCAGCAGAGGGGCGTCCACTGGGGCCAACGTCCTGACTTTC; cdr3_aa: CASRGASTGANVLTF
v_call: TRBV29-1; clone_size: NA; j_call: TRBJ1-2; d_call: NA; cdr3_nt: TGCAGCGTTGTAGGAGGAGGGGGAATTTATGGCTACACCTTC; cdr3_aa: CSVVGGGGIYGYTF
v_call: TRBV29-1; clone_size: NA; j_call: TRBJ2-1; d_call: TRBD1; cdr3_nt: TGCAGCGTCAGAAGGGACAGGGGTCGCGAGCAGTTCTTC; cdr3_aa: CSVRRDRGREQFF
v_call: TRBV6-5; clone_size: NA; j_call: TRBJ1-1; d_call: NA; cdr3_nt: TGTGCCAGCAGTGGACAGAACACTGAAGCTTTCTTT; cdr3_aa: CASSGQNTEAFF
v_call: TRBV7-2; clone_size: NA; j_call: TRBJ1-5; d_call: NA; cdr3_nt: TGTGCCAGCAGCTTAGTTCCGGGGAATAGCAATCAGCCCCAGCATTTT; cdr3_aa: CASSLVPGNSNQPQHF
v_call: TRBV28; clone_size: NA; j_call: TRBJ1-5; d_call: TRBD1; cdr3_nt: TGTGCCAGCAGTTTCGACAGGGTGGGGAATCAGCCCCAGCATTTT; cdr3_aa: CASSFDRVGNQPQHF
v_call: TRBV28; clone_size: NA; j_call: TRBJ2-7; d_call: TRBD2; cdr3_nt: TGTGCGAGCAAGGGAGGGCCTAGGTACGGGCAGTACTTC; cdr3_aa: CASKGGPRYGQYF
v_call: TRBV5-1; clone_size: few; j_call: TRBJ1-2; d_call: NA; cdr3_nt: TGCGCCAGCAGCCCTCAGGGAGTCTATGGCTACACCTTC; cdr3_aa: CASSPQGVYGYTF
v_call: TRBV5-5; clone_size: NA; j_call: TRBJ1-2; d_call: NA; cdr3_nt: TGTGCCAGCAGCTTGGATGGGCCTGGGGGTGGCTACACCTTC; cdr3_aa: CASSLDGPGGGYTF
v_call: TRBV5-4; clone_size: NA; j_call: TRBJ1-2; d_call: NA; cdr3_nt: TGTGCCAGCACCAAAAACACACAGGGCGTAGGCTACACCTTC; cdr3_aa: CASTKNTQGVGYTF
v_call: TRBV6-1; clone_size: NA; j_call: TRBJ2-1; d_call: NA; cdr3_nt: TGTGCCAGCAGTGAAAGTCCGTGGAATGAGCAGTTCTTC; cdr3_aa: CASSESPWNEQFF
v_call: TRBV2; clone_size: once; j_call: TRBJ2-3; d_call: NA; cdr3_nt: TGTGCCAGCAGCCGGACGGGAAGCACAGATACGCAGTATTTT; cdr3_aa: CASSRTGSTDTQYF
v_call: TRBV28; clone_size: NA; j_call: TRBJ2-7; d_call: TRBD2; cdr3_nt: TGTGCCAGCAGTCCGCCCGGGACTAGCGGGAGAATCCTCATCTACGAGCAGTACTTC; cdr3_aa: CASSPPGTSGRILIYEQYF
v_call: TRBV7-2; clone_size: NA; j_call: TRBJ2-3; d_call: NA; cdr3_nt: TGTGCCAGCAGCCCGGGGACAACTTTAACGGATACGCAGTATTTT; cdr3_aa: CASSPGTTLTDTQYF
v_call: TRBV5-1; clone_size: NA; j_call: TRBJ2-5; d_call: NA; cdr3_nt: TGCGCCAGCAGCTTGGGGGGGCCTCCTCAAGAGACCCAGTACTTC; cdr3_aa: CASSLGGPPQETQYF
v_call: TRBV6-1; clone_size: once; j_call: TRBJ2-7; d_call: NA; cdr3_nt: TGTGCCAGCGCAGGGGACTCGAGCTCCTACGAGCAGTACTTC; cdr3_aa: CASAGDSSSYEQYF
v_call: TRBV29-1; clone_size: NA; j_call: TRBJ1-1; d_call: NA; cdr3_nt: TGCAGCGTTGTGAAACAGGTCAACACTGAAGCTTTCTTT; cdr3_aa: CSVVKQVNTEAFF
v_call: TRBV28; clone_size: NA; j_call: TRBJ2-1; d_call: TRBD1; cdr3_nt: TGTGCCAGCAGTACTCGACAGGGGGGTCTTAGGGAGCAGTTCTTC; cdr3_aa: CASSTRQGGLREQFF
v_call: TRBV5-1; clone_size: NA; j_call: TRBJ2-5; d_call: TRBD2; cdr3_nt: TGCGCCAGCAGCTCGAGCGGGATCCGGGAGACCCAGTACTTC; cdr3_aa: CASSSSGIRETQYF
v_call: TRBV18; clone_size: NA; j_call: TRBJ2-3; d_call: TRBD2; cdr3_nt: TGTGCCAGCTCACCGGGACTAGCGGGAAGCACAGATACGCAGTATTTT; cdr3_aa: CASSPGLAGSTDTQYF
v_call: TRBV15; clone_size: NA; j_call: TRBJ2-7; d_call: NA; cdr3_nt: TGTGCCACCAGCAGAGATTACAGGGCCGAGCAGTACTTC; cdr3_aa: CATSRDYRAEQYF
v_call: TRBV2; clone_size: NA; j_call: TRBJ2-7; d_call: NA; cdr3_nt: TGTGCCAGCAGACTGGGGGTTGGTTACGAGCAGTACTTC; cdr3_aa: CASRLGVGYEQYF
v_call: TRBV27; clone_size: NA; j_call: TRBJ2-1; d_call: NA; cdr3_nt: TGTGCCAGCAGTTTTAGTGGTGGGAGAGGGAACCGGGTATCTGAGCAGTTCTTC; cdr3_aa: CASSFSGGRGNRVSEQFF
v_call: TRBV18; clone_size: once; j_call: TRBJ1-1; d_call: TRBD1; cdr3_nt: TGTGCCAGCTCACCACTAGGACAGGGGGATGAAGCTTTCTTT; cdr3_aa: CASSPLGQGDEAFF
v_call: TRBV7-3; clone_size: NA; j_call: TRBJ2-5; d_call: NA; cdr3_nt: TGTGCCAGCAGCTTAACCGATTCGGAGACCCAGTACTTC; cdr3_aa: CASSLTDSETQYF
v_call: TRBV29-1; clone_size: NA; j_call: TRBJ1-1; d_call: NA; cdr3_nt: TGCAGCGTTGATCGTGGGAACACTGAAGCTTTCTTT; cdr3_aa: CSVDRGNTEAFF
v_call: TRBV7-8; clone_size: NA; j_call: TRBJ2-7; d_call: TRBD1; cdr3_nt: TGTGCCAGCAGCCCGAGAGTTGGCTCCAACAGGGGGCCTGGCCACGAGCAGTACTTC; cdr3_aa: CASSPRVGSNRGPGHEQYF
v_call: TRBV4-1; clone_size: NA; j_call: TRBJ2-7; d_call: NA; cdr3_nt: TGCGCCAGCAGCCAAGAACCGGAAACGACCTACGAGCAGTACTTC; cdr3_aa: CASSQEPETTYEQYF
v_call: TRBV6-5; clone_size: NA; j_call: TRBJ2-7; d_call: NA; cdr3_nt: TGTGCCAGCAGTACGAGGTTGAGGGAGCAGTACTTC; cdr3_aa: CASSTRLREQYF
v_call: TRBV2; clone_size: NA; j_call: TRBJ1-2; d_call: TRBD1; cdr3_nt: TGTGCCAGCAGGGCCCAGGGACAGGATGGCTACACCTTC; cdr3_aa: CASRAQGQDGYTF
v_call: TRBV2; clone_size: NA; j_call: TRBJ2-2; d_call: NA; cdr3_nt: TGTGCCAGCAGTGAATCTGGGACCGCACTGCCCGGGGAGCTGTTTTTT; cdr3_aa: CASSESGTALPGELFF
v_call: TRBV18; clone_size: NA; j_call: TRBJ1-3; d_call: NA; cdr3_nt: TGTGCCAGCTCACCACGACAGGAGGCGGGAAACACCATATATTTT; cdr3_aa: CASSPRQEAGNTIYF
v_call: TRBV9; clone_size: NA; j_call: TRBJ1-2; d_call: NA; cdr3_nt: TGTGCCAGCAGCGTAAGAACGAGGGCACAAGGCTACACCTTC; cdr3_aa: CASSVRTRAQGYTF
v_call: TRBV7-2; clone_size: NA; j_call: TRBJ2-4; d_call: TRBD1; cdr3_nt: TGTGCCAGCAGCTTAGTACAGGGGGGCAAAAACATTCAGTACTTC; cdr3_aa: CASSLVQGGKNIQYF
v_call: TRBV11-2; clone_size: once; j_call: TRBJ1-6; d_call: NA; cdr3_nt: TGTGCCAGCAGCTCAGCAGGGTCTTCACCCCTCCACTTT; cdr3_aa: CASSSAGSSPLHF
v_call: TRBV27; clone_size: NA; j_call: TRBJ2-5; d_call: NA; cdr3_nt: TGTGCCAGCAGTCAGTTTGGGGTCGGAGAGACCCAGTACTTC; cdr3_aa: CASSQFGVGETQYF
v_call: TRBV28; clone_size: NA; j_call: TRBJ2-2; d_call: NA; cdr3_nt: TGTGCCACCCGTTCGGCGAACACCGGGGAGCTGTTTTTT; cdr3_aa: CATRSANTGELFF